The 27 T cell receptor beta chains below all came from one sample that was sequenced in a study of cytomegalovirus exposure and HLA in healthy donors (dated by TCRdb to about 2017). Libraries came from the immunoSEQ multiplex PCR assay. A mixture of 60 forward primers for TCR Vbeta segments and 13 reverse primers for TCR Jbeta segments was used in the multiplex PCR. Imported from immuneACCESS, the table was reduced by TCRdb to in-frame sequences with V and J called. These copies leave out some clones; in studies compared against another copy, an unresolved V gene accounts for under half, and the cause of the remainder is not known. The sample contains approximately 120,000 clones, approximately 80% of them found a single time. Clones ranked in the top ten supply 10% to 11% of the sample. Sequenced sample: PBMCs. Every receptor here comes from a man aged 40-55 years in good health and CMV-seropositive.

This chain links TRBV4-3 with TRBJ2-3; 13 nucleotides line up with TRBD2. V dropped 2 bases and J dropped 6; count of bases not matched to a gene: 2. This CDR3 has 15 amino acids. Germline V gives CDR1 LGHNA, CDR2 YSLEER. The CDR3 nucleotides are TGCGCCAGCAGCCAAACTAGCGGGGGGGCGGATACGCAGTATTTT. Protein: CASSQTSGGADTQYF.

This chain connects TRBV27 to TRBJ1-6; 10 bases align to TRBD1. Trimming at V came to 4 bases and at J to 12 bases, leaving 6 bases not matched to a gene. CDR1 and CDR2 (germline): MNHEY, SMNVEV (reference sequence). The CDR3 extends over 14 amino acids. The CDR3 sequence: CASSYRTGGLPLHF. CDR3 coding DNA: TGTGCCAGCAGTTACAGGACAGGGGGTTTACCCCTCCACTTT.

The chain is built from TRBV14 and TRBJ2-7; possibly TRBD1 for D (6 bases). The germline V and J ends were trimmed by 3 bases and 4 bases, with 22 bases remaining between them. CDR1 is SGHDN and CDR2 is FVKESK in the germline V gene. This CDR3 contains 17 residues. CDR3 in amino acids: CASSQPPGPAGVYEQYF. The CDR3 bases are TGTGCCAGCAGCCAGCCCCCGGGGCCCGCAGGGGTTTACGAGCAGTACTTC.

The gene calls are TRBV14 and TRBJ2-5; 11 bases fit TRBD1. This CDR3 contains 17 residues. The V gene's germline CDR1 is SGHDN and CDR2 FVKESK. J was trimmed by 4 bases and V by 4 bases; bases with no gene match: 11. The CDR3 DNA reads TGTGCCAGCAGCCCCCAACTGGGGGACAGGGGGTCAGAGACCCAGTACTTC. Translating it yields CASSPQLGDRGSETQYF.

Here the CDR3 reads CASSPPNSYEQYF. The CDR3 DNA sequence: TGTGCCAGCTCACCCCCTAACTCTTACGAGCAGTACTTC. The genes are TRBV18 and TRBJ2-7; D unresolved. The CDR3 sequence is 13 residues long. V dropped 3 bases and J dropped 4 bases, with 10 bases sitting between them. CDR1 is KGHSH, CDR2 LQKENI, per germline.

This clone has only one observation. This chain connects TRBV7-9 to TRBJ2-3; possible D gene TRBD1, 6 bases. Trimming took off 5 bases at V and 2 bases at J, with 14 bases between the two ends. The CDR3 extends over 15 amino acids. The germline gives CDR1 SEHNR, CDR2 FQNEAQ (reference sequence). CDR3 in DNA: TGTGCCAGCAGCGATCAGGGGTTGTCCACAGATACGCAGTATTTT. Translated: CASSDQGLSTDTQYF.

Comment on this clone: The junction differs from germline at one of its ends, possibly a read error. This sequence joins TRBV28 and TRBJ2-6; D might be TRBD1 (5 bases). Per the germline V gene, CDR1 is MDHEN and CDR2 is SYDVKM. The CDR3 totals 14 residues. CDR3: CASSGISGANGLTF. The DNA for the CDR3 is TGTGCCAGCAGTGGCATCTCTGGGGCCAACGGCCTGACTTTC.

Concerning this clone: The junction departs from germline at one end; a sequencing error may be responsible. V and J are TRBV28 and TRBJ2-7, with a possible D match to TRBD1 (6 bases). The length of the CDR3 is 15 residues. Germline V lookup: CDR1 MDHEN, CDR2 SYDVKM. The CDR3 nucleotides read TGTGCCAGCAGTTCCATTATTCCCGGGACAATCCTTCGGGACTTC. Its translation: CASSSIIPGTILRDF.

This chain joins TRBV25-1 and TRBJ2-7; perhaps TRBD1 as D (6 bases). Germline values: CDR1 MGHDK, CDR2 SYGVNS. The CDR3 runs to 16 residues. V was clipped by 3 bases and J by 2 bases, with 17 bases between them. CDR3 sequence: CASSESGARVPYEQYF. The CDR3 DNA is TGTGCCAGCAGTGAGTCAGGGGCTCGAGTCCCCTACGAGCAGTACTTC.

This clone was observed once. V gene TRBV7-6 combines with J gene TRBJ2-3; D is undetermined. Germline CDR1 is SGHVS and CDR2 is FNYEAQ. This CDR3 comprises 15 residues. V lost 4 bases, J lost 2 bases, and 13 bases lay in between. As DNA, the CDR3 is TGTGCCAGCAGCTCACCAGCAGGCCACACAGATACGCAGTATTTT. It translates to CASSSPAGHTDTQYF.

The V call is TRBV5-1, the J call TRBJ2-3; possibly TRBD1 for D (5 bases). Deletions cut 2 bases from V and 3 bases from J, with 13 bases between. From germline, CDR1 is SGHRS and CDR2 YFSETQ. The CDR3 has 15 amino acids. The CDR3 region has the DNA TGCGCCAGCAGCTTCATAGGGGCTCGAACAGATACGCAGTATTTT. Its translation is CASSFIGARTDTQYF.

The chain has TRBV28 and TRBJ2-7; D remains ambiguous. V lost 5 bases and J 4 bases, leaving 12 bases between the germline ends. Germline assignment: CDR1 MDHEN and CDR2 SYDVKM. The CDR3 has 13 residues. CDR3 region: CASSTGALYEQYF. The CDR3 DNA reads as TGTGCCAGCAGTACCGGTGCACTTTACGAGCAGTACTTC. The full variable domain, rest sourced from reference TRBV28 and TRBJ2-7, is DVKVTQSSRYLVKRTGEKVFLECVQDMDHENMFWYRQDPGLGLRLIYFSYDVKMKEKGDIPEGYSVSREKKERFSLILESASTNQTSMYLCASSTGALYEQYFGPGTRLTVT.

This chain's CDR3 is CASSFYVYEKLFF. The DNA of the CDR3 is TGTGCCAGCAGCTTTTATGTGTATGAAAAACTGTTTTTT. The chain is built from TRBV7-2 and TRBJ1-4; D gene ambiguous. Trimming left V 3 bases short and J 6 bases short, with 8 bases between. The CDR3 sequence is 13 residues long. Germline-derived CDR1 and CDR2 are SGHTA and FQGNSA.

The sample holds one count of this clone. The rearrangement uses TRBV7-9 and TRBJ1-5; 8 bases match TRBD1. This CDR3 region has 15 residues. The V gene end was trimmed by 1 base and the J gene end by 2 bases; junction bases not matched to a gene: 1. The V gene's germline CDR1 is SEHNR and CDR2 FQNEAQ (reference sequence). The CDR3 sequence: CASSLGTGRNQPQHF. As DNA, the CDR3 is TGTGCCAGCAGCTTAGGGACAGGGCGCAATCAGCCCCAGCATTTT.

The rearrangement joins TRBV2 to TRBJ2-1, with a tentative D call TRBD1 (5 bases). The CDR3 runs 14 residues. The V and J ends lost 3 bases and 10 bases respectively, with 16 bases between them. Germline values: CDR1 SNHLY, CDR2 FYNNEI. DNA of the CDR3: TGTGCCAGCAGTGACAACGGACACGGTGGGGAGCAGTTCTTC. Translated: CASSDNGHGGEQFF. Filled out from reference TRBV2 and TRBJ2-1, the complete variable domain reads EPEVTQTPSHQVTQMGQEVILRCVPISNHLYFYWYRQILGQKVEFLVSFYNNEISEKSEIFDDQFSVERPDGSNFTLKIRSTKLEDSAMYFCASSDNGHGGEQFFGPGTRLTVL.

The sample holds one count of this clone. A junction boundary mismatches the germline segment, possibly from a read error. The chain employs TRBV4-1 and TRBJ2-7; 7 nucleotides agree with TRBD1. Looked up from germline, CDR1 is MGHRA and CDR2 is YSYEKL. This CDR3 is built from 15 residues. The chain's CDR3 is CASRQVGTESYEQYF. For the CDR3, the DNA is TGCGCCAGCAGGCAAGTTGGGACAGAATCGTACGAGCAGTACTTC.

The chain links TRBV2 to TRBJ2-3, with D unresolved. In germline, CDR1 is SNHLY, CDR2 FYNNEI. Trimming took off 10 bases at V and 6 bases at J, with 11 bases between the two ends. The CDR3 is made up of 11 amino acids. The DNA of the CDR3 is TGTGCCACCACAGATTGGGATACGCAGTATTTT. Its protein is CATTDWDTQYF.

The CDR3 is CASSLGQGPSQAFF. Written as DNA, the CDR3 is TGCGCCAGCAGCTTGGGACAGGGCCCCTCACAAGCTTTCTTT. This chain uses TRBV5-1 with TRBJ1-1; 7 nucleotides agree with TRBD1. The germline gives CDR1 SGHRS, CDR2 YFSETQ. After removal of 0 bases from V and 9 bases from J, the junction contained 8 bases not matched to a gene. The CDR3 consists of 14 residues. Full variable domain (outside the CDR3, taken from reference TRBV5-1 and TRBJ1-1): KAGVTQTPRYLIKTRGQQVTLSCSPISGHRSVSWYQQTPGQGLQFLFEYFSETQRNKGNFPGRFSGRQFSNSRSEMNVSTLELGDSALYLCASSLGQGPSQAFFGQGTRLTVV.

This sequence joins TRBV5-1 and TRBJ2-1; TRBD2 matches 8 bases. Germline V gene data show CDR1 as SGHRS and CDR2 as YFSETQ. CDR3 size: 17 residues. V was pared by 0 bases and J by 4 bases, with 9 bases of the junction left unmatched. The CDR3 reads CASSLVRAGDQYNEQFF. For the CDR3, the DNA is TGCGCCAGCAGCTTGGTGCGAGCGGGGGACCAGTACAATGAGCAGTTCTTC. The whole variable domain, filled in from reference TRBV5-1 and TRBJ2-1, reads KAGVTQTPRYLIKTRGQQVTLSCSPISGHRSVSWYQQTPGQGLQFLFEYFSETQRNKGNFPGRFSGRQFSNSRSEMNVSTLELGDSALYLCASSLVRAGDQYNEQFFGPGTRLTVL.

The chain is built from TRBV7-2 and TRBJ1-5; D remains unclear. Germline V gene lookup returns CDR1 SGHTA and CDR2 FQGNSA. V gave up 5 bases and J gave up 5 bases, with 10 bases separating them. The CDR3 is made up of 13 amino acids. DNA of the CDR3: TGTGCCAGCAGCCCTGACCGGGATCAGCCCCAGCATTTT. Amino acid sequence: CASSPDRDQPQHF.

The V and J genes are TRBV18 and TRBJ2-7, with 7 bases lining up with TRBD2. CDR3 length equals 13 residues. After removal of 3 bases from V and 4 bases from J, the junction contained 3 bases not matched to a gene. Germline V gene lookup returns CDR1 KGHSH and CDR2 LQKENI. The CDR3 loop reads CASSPGEGYEQYF. The CDR3, as DNA: TGTGCCAGCTCACCCGGGGAGGGATACGAGCAGTACTTC.

The rearrangement joins TRBV29-1 to TRBJ1-1, with 8 bases aligning to TRBD1. Germline V gene lookup returns CDR1 SQVTM and CDR2 ANQGSEA. This CDR3 is 13 amino acids long. V trimming: 7 bases; J trimming: 5 bases; junction bases outside the gene matches: 9. The CDR3 here is CSGGQGIGTEAFF. CDR3 nucleotides: TGCAGCGGTGGACAGGGAATCGGGACTGAAGCTTTCTTT. Based on the CDR3 plus reference TRBV29-1 and TRBJ1-1, the full variable domain is SAVISQKPSRDICQRGTSLTIQCQVDSQVTMMFWYRQQPGQSLTLIATANQGSEATYESGFVIDKFPISRPNLTFSTLTVSNMSPEDSSIYLCSGGQGIGTEAFFGQGTRLTVV.

The rearrangement joins TRBV6-6 to TRBJ1-5; D gene uncertain. Germline loops: CDR1 MNHNY, CDR2 SVGAGI (reference sequence). The V end was cut by 6 bases, the J end by 3 bases, with 18 bases between. The CDR3 loop spans 16 amino acids. The CDR3 DNA is TGTGCCAGCAGAGACTTTACCACGGAGAACAATCAGCCCCAGCATTTT. Its protein is CASRDFTTENNQPQHF.

The CDR3 loop reads CASRERQGEGYF. As DNA, the CDR3 is TGTGCCAGCAGGGAGAGACAGGGAGAGGGGTACTTC. The chain is built from TRBV6-1 and TRBJ2-7, with 7 bases fitting TRBD1. Losses at the gene ends were 6 bases for V and 12 bases for J; bases not matched to a gene: 11. The V gene's germline CDR1 is MNHNS and CDR2 SASEGT. This CDR3 region has 12 residues.

This sequence joins TRBV11-1 and TRBJ2-7; 7 bases fit TRBD2. The CDR3 loop spans 14 amino acids. V lost 5 bases to trimming and J lost 4 bases; unmatched junction nucleotides: 8. Germline assignment: CDR1 SGHAT and CDR2 FQDESV (reference sequence). DNA for the CDR3: TGTGCCAGCAGCAAGGGAGGGGACTCTTACGAGCAGTACTTC. Translation: CASSKGGDSYEQYF.

This chain connects TRBV6-5 to TRBJ1-6; the D gene is possibly TRBD1 (5 bases). From germline, CDR1 is MNHEY and CDR2 SVGAGI. The V end lost 4 bases, the J end lost 4 bases, and 11 bases lay between the germline ends. The length of the CDR3 is 15 residues. The CDR3 sequence: CASSSQGPYNSPLHF. The CDR3 bases are TGTGCCAGCAGTTCCCAGGGTCCTTATAATTCACCCCTCCACTTT.

The chain is built from TRBV7-9 and TRBJ2-5, with no clear D. With 4 bases removed from V and 4 bases from J, the gap between germline ends came to 16 bases. Germline V lookup: CDR1 SEHNR, CDR2 FQNEAQ (reference sequence). The CDR3 is 15 amino acids. CDR3 sequence: CASSSHSAPGETQYF. CDR3 DNA: TGTGCCAGCAGCTCCCACTCAGCTCCGGGAGAGACCCAGTACTTC.